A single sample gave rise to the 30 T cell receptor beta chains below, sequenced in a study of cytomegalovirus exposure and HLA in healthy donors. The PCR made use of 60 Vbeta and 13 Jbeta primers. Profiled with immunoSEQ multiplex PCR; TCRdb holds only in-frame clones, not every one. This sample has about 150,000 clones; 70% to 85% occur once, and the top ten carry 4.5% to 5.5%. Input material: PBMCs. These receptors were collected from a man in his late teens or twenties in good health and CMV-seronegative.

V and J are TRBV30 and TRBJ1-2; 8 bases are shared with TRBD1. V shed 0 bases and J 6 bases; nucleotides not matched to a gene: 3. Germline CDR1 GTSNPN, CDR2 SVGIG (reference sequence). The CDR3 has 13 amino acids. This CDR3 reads CAWSVRQGNGYTF. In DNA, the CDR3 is TGTGCCTGGAGTGTCCGACAGGGGAATGGCTACACCTTC. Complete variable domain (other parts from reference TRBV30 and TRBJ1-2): SQTIHQWPATLVQPVGSPLSLECTVEGTSNPNLYWYRQAAGRGLQLLFYSVGIGQISSEVPQNLSASRPQDRQFILSSKKLLLSDSGFYLCAWSVRQGNGYTFGSGTRLTVV.

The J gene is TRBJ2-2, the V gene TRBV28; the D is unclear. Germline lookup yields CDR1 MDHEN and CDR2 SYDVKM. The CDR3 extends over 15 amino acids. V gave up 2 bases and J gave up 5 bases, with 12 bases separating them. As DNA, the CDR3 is TGTGCCAGCAGTTTAAACTCGGCGGTAACCGGGGAGCTGTTTTTT. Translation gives CASSLNSAVTGELFF.

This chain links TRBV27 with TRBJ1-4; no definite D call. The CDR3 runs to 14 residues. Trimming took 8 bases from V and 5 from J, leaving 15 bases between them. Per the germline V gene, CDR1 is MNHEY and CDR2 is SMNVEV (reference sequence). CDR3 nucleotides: TGTGCCAGCGCTAGAGGGAGAAGGAATGAAAAACTGTTTTTT. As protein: CASARGRRNEKLFF.

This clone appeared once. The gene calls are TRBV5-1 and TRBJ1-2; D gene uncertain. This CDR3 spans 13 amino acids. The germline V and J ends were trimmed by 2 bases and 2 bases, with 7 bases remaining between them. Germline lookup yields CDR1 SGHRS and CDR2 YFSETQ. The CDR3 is CASSFGKNYGYTF. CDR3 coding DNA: TGCGCCAGCAGCTTCGGTAAAAACTATGGCTACACCTTC.

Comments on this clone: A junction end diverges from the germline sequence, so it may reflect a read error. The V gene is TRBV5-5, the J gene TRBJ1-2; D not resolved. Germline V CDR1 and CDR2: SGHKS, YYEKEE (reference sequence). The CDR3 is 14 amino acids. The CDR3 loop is CASGLVRQNYGYTF. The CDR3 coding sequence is TGTGCCAGCGGCTTGGTCCGCCAGAACTATGGCTACACCTTC.

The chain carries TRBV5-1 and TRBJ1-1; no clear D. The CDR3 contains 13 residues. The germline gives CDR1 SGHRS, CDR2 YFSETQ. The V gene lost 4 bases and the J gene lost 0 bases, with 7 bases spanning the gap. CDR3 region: CASSPGMNTEAFF. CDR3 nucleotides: TGCGCCAGCAGCCCGGGGATGAACACTGAAGCTTTCTTT.

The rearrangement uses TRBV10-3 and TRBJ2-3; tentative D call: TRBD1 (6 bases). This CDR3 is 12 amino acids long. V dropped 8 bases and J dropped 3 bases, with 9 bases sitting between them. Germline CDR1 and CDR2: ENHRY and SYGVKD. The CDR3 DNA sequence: TGTGCCATCGGACAGTCTACAGATACGCAGTATTTT. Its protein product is CAIGQSTDTQYF.

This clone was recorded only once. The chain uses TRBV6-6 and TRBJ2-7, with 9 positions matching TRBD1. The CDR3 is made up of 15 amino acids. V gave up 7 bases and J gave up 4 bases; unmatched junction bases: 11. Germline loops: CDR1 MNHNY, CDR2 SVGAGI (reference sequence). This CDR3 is CASTAGTGTLYEQYF. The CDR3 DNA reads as TGTGCCAGCACGGCAGGGACAGGGACACTGTACGAGCAGTACTTC.

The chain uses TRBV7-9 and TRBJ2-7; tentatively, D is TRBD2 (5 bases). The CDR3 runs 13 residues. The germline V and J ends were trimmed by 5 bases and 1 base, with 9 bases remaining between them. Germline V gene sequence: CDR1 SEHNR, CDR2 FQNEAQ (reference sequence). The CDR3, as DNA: TGTGCCAGCAGCCTACCGGGGTCCTACGAGCAGTACTTC. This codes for CASSLPGSYEQYF.

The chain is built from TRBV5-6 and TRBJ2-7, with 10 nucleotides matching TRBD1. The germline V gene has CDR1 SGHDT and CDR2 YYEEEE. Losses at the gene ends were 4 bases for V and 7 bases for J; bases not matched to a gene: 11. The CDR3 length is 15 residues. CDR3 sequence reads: CASSLRQGARYEQYF. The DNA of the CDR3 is TGTGCCAGCAGCCTAAGACAGGGGGCGCGGTATGAGCAGTACTTC.

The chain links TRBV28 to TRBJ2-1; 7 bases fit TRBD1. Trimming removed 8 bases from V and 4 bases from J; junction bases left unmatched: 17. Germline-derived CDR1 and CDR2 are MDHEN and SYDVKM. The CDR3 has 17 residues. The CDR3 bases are TGTGCCAGCGCACTACGCGGGCCTAGGACAGGTTACAATGAGCAGTTCTTC. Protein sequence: CASALRGPRTGYNEQFF.

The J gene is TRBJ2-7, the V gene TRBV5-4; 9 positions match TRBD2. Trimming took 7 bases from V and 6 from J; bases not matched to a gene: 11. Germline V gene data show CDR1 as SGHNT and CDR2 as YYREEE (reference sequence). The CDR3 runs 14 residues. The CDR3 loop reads CASRLADAGGEQYF. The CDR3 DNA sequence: TGTGCCAGCCGACTAGCGGACGCCGGAGGCGAGCAGTACTTC.

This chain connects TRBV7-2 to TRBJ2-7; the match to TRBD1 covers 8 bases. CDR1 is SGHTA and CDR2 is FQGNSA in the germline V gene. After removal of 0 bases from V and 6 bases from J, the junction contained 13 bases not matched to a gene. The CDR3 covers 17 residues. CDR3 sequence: CASSLAQGGGTGGEQYF. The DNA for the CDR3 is TGTGCCAGCAGCTTAGCGCAGGGGGGTGGGACAGGTGGCGAGCAGTACTTC.

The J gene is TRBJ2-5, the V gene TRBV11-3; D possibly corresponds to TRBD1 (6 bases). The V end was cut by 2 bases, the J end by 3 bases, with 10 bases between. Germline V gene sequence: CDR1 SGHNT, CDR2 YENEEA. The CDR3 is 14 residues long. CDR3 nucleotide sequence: TGTGCCAGCAGCTTAACAGGGTCAAAAGAGACCCAGTACTTC. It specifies CASSLTGSKETQYF.

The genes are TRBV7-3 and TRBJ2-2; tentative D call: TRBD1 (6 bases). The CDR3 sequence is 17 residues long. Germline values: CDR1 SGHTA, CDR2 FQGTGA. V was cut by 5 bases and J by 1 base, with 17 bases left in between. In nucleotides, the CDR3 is TGTGCCAGCAGCCCCCTCCCCGGGACAAAGAACACCGGGGAGCTGTTTTTT. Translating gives CASSPLPGTKNTGELFF.

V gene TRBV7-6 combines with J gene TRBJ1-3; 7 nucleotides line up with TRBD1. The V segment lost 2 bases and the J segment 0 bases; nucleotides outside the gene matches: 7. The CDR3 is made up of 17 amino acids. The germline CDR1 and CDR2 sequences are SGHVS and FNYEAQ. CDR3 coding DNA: TGTGCCAGCAGCTTACTGTCGGACAGGAGCTCTGGAAACACCATATATTTT. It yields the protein CASSLLSDRSSGNTIYF.

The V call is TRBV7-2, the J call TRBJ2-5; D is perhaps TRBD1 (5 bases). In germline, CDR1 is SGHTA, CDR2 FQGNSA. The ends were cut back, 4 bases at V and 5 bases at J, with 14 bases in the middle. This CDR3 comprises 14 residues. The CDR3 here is CASSSQAGYETQYF. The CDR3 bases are TGTGCCAGCAGCTCCCAGGCAGGGTACGAGACCCAGTACTTC.

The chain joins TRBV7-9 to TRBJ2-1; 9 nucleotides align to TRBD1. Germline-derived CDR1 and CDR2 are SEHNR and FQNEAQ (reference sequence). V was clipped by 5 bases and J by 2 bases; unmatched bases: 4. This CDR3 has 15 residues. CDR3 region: CASSGRDRAYNEQFF. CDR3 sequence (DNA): TGTGCCAGCAGCGGCAGGGACAGGGCCTACAATGAGCAGTTCTTC.

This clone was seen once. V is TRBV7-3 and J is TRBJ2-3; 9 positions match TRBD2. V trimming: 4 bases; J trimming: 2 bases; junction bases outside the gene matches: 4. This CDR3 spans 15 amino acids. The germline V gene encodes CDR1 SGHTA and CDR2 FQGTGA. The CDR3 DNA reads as TGTGCCAGCAGCTCAGGGACTAGCCTCACAGATACGCAGTATTTT. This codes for CASSSGTSLTDTQYF. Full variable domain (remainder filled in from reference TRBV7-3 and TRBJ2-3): GAGVSQTPSNKVTEKGKYVELRCDPISGHTALYWYRQSLGQGPEFLIYFQGTGAADDSGLPNDRFFAVRPEGSVSTLKIQRTERGDSAVYLCASSSGTSLTDTQYFGPGTRLTVL.

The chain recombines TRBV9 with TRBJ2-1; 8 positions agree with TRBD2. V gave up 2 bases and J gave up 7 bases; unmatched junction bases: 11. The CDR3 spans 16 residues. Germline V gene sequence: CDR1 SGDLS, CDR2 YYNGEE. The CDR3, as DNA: TGTGCCAGCAGCGTTGGGCTTGCGGGAGGCCTAAATGAGCAGTTCTTC. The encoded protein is CASSVGLAGGLNEQFF. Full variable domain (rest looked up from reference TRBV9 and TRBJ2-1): DSGVTQTPKHLITATGQRVTLRCSPRSGDLSVYWYQQSLDQGLQFLIQYYNGEERAKGNILERFSAQQFPDLHSELNLSSLELGDSALYFCASSVGLAGGLNEQFFGPGTRLTVL.

CDR3 nucleotides: TGCGCCAGCAGTTCTACTAGCAAAGAGACCCAGTACTTC. Protein sequence: CASSSTSKETQYF. The chain employs TRBV5-1 and TRBJ2-5, with D perhaps matching TRBD2 (6 bases). CDR3 length: 13 amino acids. The ends were cut back, 5 bases at V and 3 bases at J, with 11 bases in the middle. The germline gives CDR1 SGHRS, CDR2 YFSETQ.

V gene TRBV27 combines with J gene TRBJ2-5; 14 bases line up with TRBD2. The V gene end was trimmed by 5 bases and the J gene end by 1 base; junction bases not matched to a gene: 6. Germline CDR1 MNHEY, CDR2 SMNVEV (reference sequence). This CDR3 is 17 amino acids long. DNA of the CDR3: TGTGCCAGCAGTGCGATAGGGACTAGCGGGGGCCAAGAGACCCAGTACTTC. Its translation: CASSAIGTSGGQETQYF.

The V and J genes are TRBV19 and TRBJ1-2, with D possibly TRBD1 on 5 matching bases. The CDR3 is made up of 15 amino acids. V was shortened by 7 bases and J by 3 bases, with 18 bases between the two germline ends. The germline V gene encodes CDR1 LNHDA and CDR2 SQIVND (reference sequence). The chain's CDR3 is CASTRRAGIDYGYTF. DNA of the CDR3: TGTGCCAGTACAAGAAGGGCAGGGATCGACTATGGCTACACCTTC.

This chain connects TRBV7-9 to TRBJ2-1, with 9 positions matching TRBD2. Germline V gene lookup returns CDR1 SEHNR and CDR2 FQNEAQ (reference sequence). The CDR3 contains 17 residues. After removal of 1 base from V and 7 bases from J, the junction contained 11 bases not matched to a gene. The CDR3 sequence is CASSLGIWLAGKNEQFF. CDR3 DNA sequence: TGTGCCAGCAGCTTAGGGATTTGGCTAGCGGGAAAGAATGAGCAGTTCTTC.

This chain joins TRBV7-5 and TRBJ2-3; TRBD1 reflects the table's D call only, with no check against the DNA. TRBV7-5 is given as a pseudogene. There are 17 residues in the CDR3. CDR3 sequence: CARSLGRGQASTDTQYF. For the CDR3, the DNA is TGTGCCAGAAGCTTAGGTAGGGGACAGGCGAGCACAGATACGCAGTATTTT.

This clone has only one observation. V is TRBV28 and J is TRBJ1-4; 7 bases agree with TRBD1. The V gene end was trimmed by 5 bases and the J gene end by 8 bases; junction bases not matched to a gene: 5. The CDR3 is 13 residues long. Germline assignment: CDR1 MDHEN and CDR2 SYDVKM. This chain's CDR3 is CASSEAGGEKLFF. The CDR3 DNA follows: TGTGCCAGCAGTGAGGCAGGGGGGGAAAAACTGTTTTTT. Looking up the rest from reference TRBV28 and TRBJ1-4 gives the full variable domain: DVKVTQSSRYLVKRTGEKVFLECVQDMDHENMFWYRQDPGLGLRLIYFSYDVKMKEKGDIPEGYSVSREKKERFSLILESASTNQTSMYLCASSEAGGEKLFFGSGTQLSVL.

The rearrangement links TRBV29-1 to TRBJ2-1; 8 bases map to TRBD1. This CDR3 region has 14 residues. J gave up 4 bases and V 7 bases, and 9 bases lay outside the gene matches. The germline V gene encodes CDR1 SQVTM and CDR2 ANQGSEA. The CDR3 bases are TGCAGCGGGGGGCGACAGGGGTTGTACAATGAGCAGTTCTTC. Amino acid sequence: CSGGRQGLYNEQFF.

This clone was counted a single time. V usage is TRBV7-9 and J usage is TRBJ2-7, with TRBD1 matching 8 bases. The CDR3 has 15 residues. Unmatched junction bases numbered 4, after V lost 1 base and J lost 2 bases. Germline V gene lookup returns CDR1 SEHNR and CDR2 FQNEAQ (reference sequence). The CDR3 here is CASSLVGQDPYEQYF. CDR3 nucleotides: TGTGCCAGCAGCTTAGTGGGACAGGACCCCTACGAGCAGTACTTC.

This CDR3 is CASSRQGVVEQFF. The CDR3 DNA follows: TGTGCCAGCAGTAGACAGGGGGTGGTTGAGCAGTTCTTC. J is TRBJ2-1 and V is TRBV5-4; TRBD1 agrees at 9 bases. Per germline, CDR1 SGHNT and CDR2 YYREEE (reference sequence). This CDR3 has 13 amino acids. The V gene end was trimmed by 5 bases and the J gene end by 9 bases; junction bases not matched to a gene: 6.

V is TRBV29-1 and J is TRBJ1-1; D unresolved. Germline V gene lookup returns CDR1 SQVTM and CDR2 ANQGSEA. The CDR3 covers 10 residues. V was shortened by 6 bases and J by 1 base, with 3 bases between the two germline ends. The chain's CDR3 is CSVANTEAFF. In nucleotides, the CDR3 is TGCAGCGTAGCGAACACTGAAGCTTTCTTT.